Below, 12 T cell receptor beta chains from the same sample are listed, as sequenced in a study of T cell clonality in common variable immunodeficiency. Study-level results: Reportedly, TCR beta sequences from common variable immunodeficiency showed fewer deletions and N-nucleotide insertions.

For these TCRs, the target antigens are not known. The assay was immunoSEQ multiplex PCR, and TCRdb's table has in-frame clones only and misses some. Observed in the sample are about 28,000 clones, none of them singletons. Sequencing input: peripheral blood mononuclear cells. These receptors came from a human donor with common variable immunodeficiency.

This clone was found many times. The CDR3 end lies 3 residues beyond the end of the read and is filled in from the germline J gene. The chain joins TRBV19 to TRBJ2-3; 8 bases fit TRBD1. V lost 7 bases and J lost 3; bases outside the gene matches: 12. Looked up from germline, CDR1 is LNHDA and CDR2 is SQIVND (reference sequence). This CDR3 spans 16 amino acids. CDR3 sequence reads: CASTPTGQGWTDTQYF. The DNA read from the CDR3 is TGTGCCAGTACCCCAACCGGACAGGGTTGGACAGATACG.

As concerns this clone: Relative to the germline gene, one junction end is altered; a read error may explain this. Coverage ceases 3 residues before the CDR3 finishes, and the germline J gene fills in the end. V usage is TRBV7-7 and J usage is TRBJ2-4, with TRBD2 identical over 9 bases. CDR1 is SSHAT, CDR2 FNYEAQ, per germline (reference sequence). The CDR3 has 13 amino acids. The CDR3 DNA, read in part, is TGTGCTAGCAGCTTAGGAGCGGGGGGCATT. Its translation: CASSLGAGGI. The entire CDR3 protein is CASSLGAGGIQYF.

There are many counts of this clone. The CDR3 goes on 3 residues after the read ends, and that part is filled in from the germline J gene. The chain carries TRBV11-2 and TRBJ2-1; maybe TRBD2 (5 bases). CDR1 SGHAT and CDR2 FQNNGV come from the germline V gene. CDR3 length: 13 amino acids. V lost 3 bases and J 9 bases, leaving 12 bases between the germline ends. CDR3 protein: CASSFSADREQFF. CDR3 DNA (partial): TGTGCCAGCAGCTTTAGCGCCGACCGTGAG. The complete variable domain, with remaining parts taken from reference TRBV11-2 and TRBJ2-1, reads EAGVAQSPRYKIIEKRQSVAFWCNPISGHATLYWYQQILGQGPKLLIQFQNNGVVDDSQLPKDRFSAERLKGVDSTLKIQPAKLEDSAVYLCASSFSADREQFFGPGTRLTVL.

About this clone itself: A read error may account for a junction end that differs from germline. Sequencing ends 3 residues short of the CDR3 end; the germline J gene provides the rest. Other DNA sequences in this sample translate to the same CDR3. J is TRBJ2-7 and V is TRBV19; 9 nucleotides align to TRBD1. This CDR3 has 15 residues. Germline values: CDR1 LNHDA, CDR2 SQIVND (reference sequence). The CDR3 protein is CASSIDRGNLYEQYF. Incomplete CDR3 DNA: TGTGCCAGCAGTATTGACAGGGGGAACTTATACGAG.

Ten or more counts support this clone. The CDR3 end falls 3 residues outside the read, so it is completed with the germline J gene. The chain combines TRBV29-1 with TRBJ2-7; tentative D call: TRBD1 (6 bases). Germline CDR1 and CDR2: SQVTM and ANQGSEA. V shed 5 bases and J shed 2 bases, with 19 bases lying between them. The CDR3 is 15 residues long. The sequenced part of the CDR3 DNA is TGCAGCGTTTTACCGGGACAAGGTTCACCCTACGAG. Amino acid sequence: CSVLPGQGSPYE. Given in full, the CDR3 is CSVLPGQGSPYEQYF.

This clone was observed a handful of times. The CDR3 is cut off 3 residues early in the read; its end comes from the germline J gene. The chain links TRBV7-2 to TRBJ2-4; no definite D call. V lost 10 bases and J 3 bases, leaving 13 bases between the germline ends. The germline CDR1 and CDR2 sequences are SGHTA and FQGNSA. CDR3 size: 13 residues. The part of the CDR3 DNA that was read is TGTGCCACACGGTCCGTTGGCAAAAACATT. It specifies CATRSVGKNI. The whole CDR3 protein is CATRSVGKNIQYF.

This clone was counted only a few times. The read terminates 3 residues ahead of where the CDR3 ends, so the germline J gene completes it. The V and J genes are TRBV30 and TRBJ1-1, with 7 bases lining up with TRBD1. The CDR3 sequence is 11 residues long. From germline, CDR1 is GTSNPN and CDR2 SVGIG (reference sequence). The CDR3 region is CAWRLTGAAFF. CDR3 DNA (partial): TGTGCCTGGAGGCTCACAGGGGCA.

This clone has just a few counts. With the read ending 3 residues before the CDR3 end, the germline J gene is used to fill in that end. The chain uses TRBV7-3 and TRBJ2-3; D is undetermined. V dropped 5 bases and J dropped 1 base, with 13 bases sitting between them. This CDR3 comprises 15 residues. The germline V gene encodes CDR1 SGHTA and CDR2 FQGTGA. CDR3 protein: CASSTAGSGTDTQYF. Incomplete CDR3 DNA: TGTGCCAGCAGCACAGCAGGCTCGGGCACAGATACG.

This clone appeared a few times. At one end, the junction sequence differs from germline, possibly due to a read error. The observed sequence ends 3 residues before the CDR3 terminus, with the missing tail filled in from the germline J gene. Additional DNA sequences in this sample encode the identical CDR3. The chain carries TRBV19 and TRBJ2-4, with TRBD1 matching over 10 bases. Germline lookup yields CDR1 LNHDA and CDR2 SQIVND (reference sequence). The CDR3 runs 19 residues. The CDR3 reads CASSISGTGDRLAKNIQYF. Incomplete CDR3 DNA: TGTGCCAGTAGTATAAGCGGGACAGGGGACCGTCTAGCCAAGAACATT.

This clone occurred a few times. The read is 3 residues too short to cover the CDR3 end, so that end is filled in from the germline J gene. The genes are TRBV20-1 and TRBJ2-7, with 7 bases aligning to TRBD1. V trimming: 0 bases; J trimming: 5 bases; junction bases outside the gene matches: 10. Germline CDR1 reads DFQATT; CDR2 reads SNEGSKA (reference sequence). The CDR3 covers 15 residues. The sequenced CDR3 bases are TGCAGTGCTAGAGAACCCGGACAGGCCGGGGACGAG. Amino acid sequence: CSAREPGQAGDE. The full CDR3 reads CSAREPGQAGDEQYF.

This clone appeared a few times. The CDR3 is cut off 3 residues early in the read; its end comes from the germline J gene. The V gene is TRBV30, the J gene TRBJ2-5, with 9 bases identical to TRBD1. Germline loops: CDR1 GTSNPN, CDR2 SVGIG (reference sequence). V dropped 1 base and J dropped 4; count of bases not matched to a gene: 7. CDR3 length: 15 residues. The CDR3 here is CAWSAGQGRGETQYF. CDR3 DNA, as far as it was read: TGTGCCTGGAGTGCGGGACAGGGAAGGGGAGAGACC.

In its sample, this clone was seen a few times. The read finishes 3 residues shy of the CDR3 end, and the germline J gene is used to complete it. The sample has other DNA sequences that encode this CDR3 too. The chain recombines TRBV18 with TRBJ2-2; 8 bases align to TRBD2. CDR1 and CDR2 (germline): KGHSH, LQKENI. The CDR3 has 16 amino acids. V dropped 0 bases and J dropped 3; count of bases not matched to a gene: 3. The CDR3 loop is CASSPPAGGYTGELFF. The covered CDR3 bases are TGTGCCAGCTCACCACCGGCGGGGGGCTACACCGGGGAG.